These 27 T cell receptor beta chains originate from one sample sequenced in a study of beta chain features in type 1 diabetes. The whole isolated RNA underwent reverse transcription, so sequencing captured expressed TCRB transcripts. The protocol was immunoSEQ multiplex PCR, while the TCRdb copy is restricted to in-frame clones and leaves out a portion. In the table there are some 220,000 clones, 9.5% to 13% of which are singletons. What was sequenced was central memory CD4+ T cells from blood. These receptors all come from a man aged 18 to 30 in good health.

The J gene is TRBJ1-1, the V gene TRBV11-2; the D gene is possibly TRBD1 (5 bases). Trimming took 0 bases from V and 6 from J, leaving 11 bases between them. This CDR3 spans 14 amino acids. CDR1 SGHAT and CDR2 FQNNGV come from the germline V gene. This CDR3 is CASSLEVRAPEAFF. Written as DNA, the CDR3 is TGTGCCAGCAGCTTAGAGGTCAGGGCACCTGAAGCTTTCTTT.

The gene calls are TRBV14 and TRBJ1-1, with a possible D match to TRBD1 (6 bases). The CDR3 runs 15 residues. V was cut by 5 bases and J by 4 bases, with 17 bases left in between. Germline assignment: CDR1 SGHDN and CDR2 FVKESK. In DNA form, the CDR3 reads TGTGCCAGCAGCAAAGCGTCGGGGGCGCGCACTGAAGCTTTCTTT. This gives the protein CASSKASGARTEAFF. The complete variable domain, with remaining parts taken from reference TRBV14 and TRBJ1-1, reads EAGVTQFPSHSVIEKGQTVTLRCDPISGHDNLYWYRRVMGKEIKFLLHFVKESKQDESGMPNNRFLAERTGGTYSTLKVQPAELEDSGVYFCASSKASGARTEAFFGQGTRLTVV.

The CDR3 is CASSREGAWDNEQFF. CDR3 coding DNA: TGCGCCAGCAGCCGAGAGGGAGCCTGGGACAATGAGCAGTTCTTC. The chain combines TRBV4-1 with TRBJ2-1; possible D gene TRBD2, 5 bases. This CDR3 contains 15 residues. Germline V gene data show CDR1 as MGHRA and CDR2 as YSYEKL. V was trimmed by 4 bases and J by 5 bases, leaving 15 bases between them.

Of note for this clone: This sequence may be a read error, since a much larger clone differs from it by one base. This chain connects TRBV7-6 to TRBJ2-1; D is undetermined. The CDR3 totals 12 residues. Trimming took off 3 bases at V and 4 bases at J, with 4 bases between the two ends. Germline CDR1 is SGHVS and CDR2 is FNYEAQ. The CDR3 reads CASSFTYNEQFF. The CDR3 nucleotides are TGTGCCAGCAGCTTCACTTACAATGAGCAGTTCTTC.

This clone is a singleton in its sample. This chain links TRBV5-1 with TRBJ2-1; 9 bases line up with TRBD1. This CDR3 has 19 amino acids. V was pared by 3 bases and J by 3 bases, with 16 bases of the junction left unmatched. CDR1 is SGHRS, CDR2 YFSETQ, per germline. In DNA, the CDR3 is TGCGCCAGCAGCTCAACCCCTTCCAGGGACAGGGTGAACTACAATGAGCAGTTCTTC. Protein: CASSSTPSRDRVNYNEQFF.

This clone has just a few counts. J is TRBJ2-6 and V is TRBV29-1; D possibly corresponds to TRBD2 (5 bases). The CDR3 has 15 amino acids. Germline assignment: CDR1 SQVTM and CDR2 ANQGSEA. V was shortened by 4 bases and J by 0 bases, with 10 bases between the two germline ends. In DNA form, the CDR3 reads TGCAGCGTTGTTTCTGGGAGCTCTGGGGCCAACGTCCTGACTTTC. This encodes CSVVSGSSGANVLTF.

The chain has TRBV7-9 and TRBJ2-1; maybe TRBD2 (6 bases). Germline values: CDR1 SEHNR, CDR2 FQNEAQ (reference sequence). V was cut by 5 bases and J by 4 bases, with 9 bases left in between. This CDR3 spans 13 amino acids. The chain's CDR3 is CASSPGGYNEQFF. CDR3 nucleotides: TGTGCCAGCAGCCCTGGGGGGTACAATGAGCAGTTCTTC.

This clone was seen only a few times. This likely stems from a read error, as it lies one base from a far larger clone. Other DNA sequences in the sample encode the same CDR3. V usage is TRBV7-9 and J usage is TRBJ2-7, with TRBD2 as a possible D gene (7 bases). The CDR3 has 13 residues. The germline V and J ends were trimmed by 3 bases and 5 bases, with 11 bases remaining between them. CDR1 is SEHNR and CDR2 is FQNEAQ in the germline V gene (reference sequence). The CDR3 region is CASSFWGGHEQYF. The CDR3, as DNA: TGTGCCAGCAGCTTTTGGGGGGGGCACGAGCAGTACTTC.

The chain uses TRBV7-3 and TRBJ2-3; 8 bases match TRBD1. CDR3 length equals 15 residues. Trimming took 5 bases from V and 0 from J; bases not matched to a gene: 4. The V gene's germline CDR1 is SGHTA and CDR2 FQGTGA. CDR3 amino acids: CASSLGDRSTDTQYF. The CDR3 nucleotides read TGTGCCAGCAGCCTTGGGGACAGGAGCACAGATACGCAGTATTTT.

The V gene is TRBV7-2, the J gene TRBJ2-5, with D maybe TRBD1 (5 bases). Deletions cut 5 bases from V and 2 bases from J, with 12 bases between. This CDR3 spans 14 amino acids. CDR1 is SGHTA, CDR2 FQGNSA, per germline. Written as DNA, the CDR3 is TGTGCCAGCAGCCCGACCAGGGTTCAAGAGACCCAGTACTTC. Protein product: CASSPTRVQETQYF. Using reference TRBV7-2 and TRBJ2-5 for the parts outside the CDR3, the full variable domain is GAGVSQSPSNKVTEKGKDVELRCDPISGHTALYWYRQSLGQGLEFLIYFQGNSAPDKSGLPSDRFSAERTGGSVSTLTIQRTQQEDSAVYLCASSPTRVQETQYFGPGTRLLVL.

The chain is built from TRBV7-2 and TRBJ2-7; 10 bases agree with TRBD2. The V segment lost 2 bases and the J segment 3 bases; nucleotides outside the gene matches: 4. Looked up from germline, CDR1 is SGHTA and CDR2 is FQGNSA. The CDR3 is 15 residues long. CDR3 DNA: TGTGCCAGCAGCTTAATAATAGCGGGAGGCTACGAGCAGTACTTC. Protein sequence: CASSLIIAGGYEQYF.

This clone was seen more than once but under ten times. The junction departs from germline at one end; a sequencing error may be responsible. As DNA, the CDR3 is TGCCGCGTTGGAGCCGGGAGAAGCTCCTACGAGCAGTACTTC. Its protein product is CRVGAGRSSYEQYF. The chain has TRBV29-1 and TRBJ2-7; TRBD2 might be the D (6 bases). Germline loops: CDR1 SQVTM, CDR2 ANQGSEA. This CDR3 region has 14 residues.

V and J are TRBV11-2 and TRBJ2-3; 8 positions match TRBD2. The CDR3 sequence is 16 residues long. Looked up from germline, CDR1 is SGHAT and CDR2 is FQNNGV. V shed 2 bases, J shed 2 bases, and the junction held 6 bases outside the gene matches. The CDR3 DNA follows: TGTGCCAGCAGCTTATCTAGCGGGCAAGACACAGATACGCAGTATTTT. It encodes CASSLSSGQDTDTQYF.

Concerning this clone itself: An end of the junction does not agree with germline; a read error may underlie this. The chain has TRBV18 and TRBJ2-7; 12 nucleotides align to TRBD1. Germline V gene lookup returns CDR1 KGHSH and CDR2 LQKENI. The CDR3 contains 14 residues. CDR3 region: CASTPGTGGFEQYF. The CDR3, as DNA: TGTGCCAGCACACCCGGGACAGGGGGCTTTGAGCAGTACTTC.

This clone showed up just a few times. The V and J genes are TRBV29-1 and TRBJ2-2, with 7 positions matching TRBD2. The germline CDR1 and CDR2 sequences are SQVTM and ANQGSEA. The CDR3 has 14 residues. The ends lost 5 bases at V and 1 base at J; junction bases unmatched: 4. This CDR3 is CSVRRELNTGELFF. The CDR3 region has the DNA TGCAGCGTTCGGCGGGAGTTGAACACCGGGGAGCTGTTTTTT.

This clone showed up many times. This chain connects TRBV5-4 to TRBJ2-1; the D gene is possibly TRBD2 (6 bases). The CDR3 has 13 amino acids. The V end was cut by 3 bases, the J end by 10 bases, with 14 bases between. Germline V gene data show CDR1 as SGHNT and CDR2 as YYREEE (reference sequence). The CDR3 is CASSSGLLAEQFF. CDR3 nucleotide sequence: TGTGCCAGCAGCTCGGGACTCCTCGCGGAGCAGTTCTTC.

This clone was counted only a few times. V and J are TRBV27 and TRBJ2-2; a possible D gene is TRBD2 (5 bases). From germline, CDR1 is MNHEY and CDR2 SMNVEV (reference sequence). V was cut by 2 bases and J by 6 bases, with 13 bases left in between. This CDR3 is 15 amino acids long. The CDR3 DNA is TGTGCCAGCAGTTTAGAGGCACTAGGCCCCGGGGAGCTGTTTTTT. Its protein is CASSLEALGPGELFF.

This clone has only a few counts. J is TRBJ1-4 and V is TRBV25-1; D may be TRBD1 (5 bases). The V end was cut by 3 bases, the J end by 8 bases, with 13 bases between. The CDR3 has 14 amino acids. Germline assignment: CDR1 MGHDK and CDR2 SYGVNS. CDR3 sequence reads: CASSDGQGREKLFF. The CDR3 DNA reads as TGTGCCAGCAGTGACGGGCAGGGTCGCGAAAAACTGTTTTTT.

This clone was detected only a few times. This CDR3 reads CASSFHVVAGSNEQFF. CDR3 DNA sequence: TGTGCCAGCAGCTTCCACGTAGTAGCGGGAAGTAATGAGCAGTTCTTC. The J gene is TRBJ2-1, the V gene TRBV7-2, with 8 bases lining up with TRBD2. This CDR3 comprises 16 residues. Trimming took 3 bases from V and 7 from J; bases not matched to a gene: 11. Per germline, CDR1 SGHTA and CDR2 FQGNSA.

Many counts were recorded for this clone. The chain employs TRBV19 and TRBJ2-5, with no clear D. The CDR3 contains 10 residues. Trimming took off 8 bases at V and 5 bases at J, with 6 bases between the two ends. CDR1 is LNHDA, CDR2 SQIVND, per germline (reference sequence). CDR3 bases: TGTGCCAGTGGATGGGAGACCCAGTACTTC. Protein product: CASGWETQYF.

The rearrangement links TRBV2 to TRBJ2-7; TRBD2 agrees at 7 bases. CDR3 length: 15 amino acids. The germline gives CDR1 SNHLY, CDR2 FYNNEI. V lost 5 bases to trimming and J lost 0 bases; unmatched junction nucleotides: 7. The CDR3 nucleotides are TGTGCCAGCAGTAAATCTAGCGGAAGCTCCTACGAGCAGTACTTC. Translated: CASSKSSGSSYEQYF.

The chain couples TRBV6-1 to TRBJ2-7; TRBD1 agrees at 9 bases. The CDR3 contains 12 residues. The trim removed 11 bases at V and 5 bases at J, leaving 7 bases unmatched. Germline CDR1 MNHNS, CDR2 SASEGT. The DNA for the CDR3 is TGTGCCGGCGGACAGGGGTTCCACGAGCAGTACTTC. Its translation is CAGGQGFHEQYF.

V and J are TRBV28 and TRBJ2-1; D possibly corresponds to TRBD2 (6 bases). This CDR3 is 14 amino acids long. Per the germline V gene, CDR1 is MDHEN and CDR2 is SYDVKM. The V end lost 8 bases, the J end lost 3 bases, and 14 bases lay between the germline ends. The CDR3 is CASRDPGVYNEQFF. The CDR3 bases are TGTGCCAGCCGAGACCCGGGGGTCTACAATGAGCAGTTCTTC.

This clone was seen more than once but under ten times. The V call is TRBV7-9, the J call TRBJ2-1; 10 positions match TRBD1. The CDR3 has 15 residues. Trimming at V came to 7 bases and at J to 9 bases, leaving 12 bases not matched to a gene. Germline V gene data show CDR1 as SEHNR and CDR2 as FQNEAQ (reference sequence). The CDR3 here is CASNQWDRGELEQFF. The CDR3 nucleotides read TGTGCCAGCAACCAGTGGGACAGGGGTGAGCTTGAGCAGTTCTTC.

In its sample, this clone was seen many times. V usage is TRBV4-1 and J usage is TRBJ2-1, with TRBD2 identical over 8 bases. J gave up 5 bases and V 2 bases, and 2 bases lay outside the gene matches. The length of the CDR3 is 14 residues. Germline V gene data show CDR1 as MGHRA and CDR2 as YSYEKL. The CDR3 coding sequence is TGCGCCAGCAGCCAACGGACTAGCCACAATGAGCAGTTCTTC. Protein sequence: CASSQRTSHNEQFF.

The rearrangement links TRBV7-2 to TRBJ2-3; 11 bases fit TRBD2. V was pared by 4 bases and J by 2 bases, with 2 bases of the junction left unmatched. This CDR3 has 15 amino acids. The germline gives CDR1 SGHTA, CDR2 FQGNSA. CDR3 loop: CASSSGLAVTDTQYF. CDR3 bases: TGTGCCAGCAGCTCGGGACTAGCGGTCACAGATACGCAGTATTTT.

This clone occurred a few times. The rearrangement uses TRBV25-1 and TRBJ2-7; D is uncertain. There are 11 residues in the CDR3. Trimming cost V 5 bases and J 3 bases, with 5 bases left between them. Per germline, CDR1 MGHDK and CDR2 SYGVNS. The CDR3 bases are TGTGCCAGCAGTCGCTTCTACGAGCAGTACTTC. It codes for CASSRFYEQYF.